A single sample is the source of the 12 T cell receptor beta chains below, sequenced in a study of identical twins. TCRdb reanalysed the 5' RACE reads using MiXCR and keeps one entry per CDR3 protein. In the table there are hundreds of thousands of distinct CDR3 sequences, roughly 20% of which are singletons. These records were also assigned to another study, of T cells expressing NK-cell markers.

The sample taken for sequencing was PBMCs. Receptors originate from a woman younger than 30 in good health.

This clonotype was detected only a few times. The chain joins TRBV7-9 to TRBJ2-7, with 7 bases matching TRBD1. Per germline, CDR1 SEHNR and CDR2 FQNEAQ (reference sequence). This CDR3 is 15 amino acids long. Losses at the gene ends were 0 bases for V and 4 bases for J; bases not matched to a gene: 6. The CDR3: CASSLAGTANYEQYF. In DNA, the CDR3 is TGTGCCAGCAGCTTAGCAGGGACAGCAAATTACGAGCAGTACTTC.

This clonotype turned up a few times. The V and J genes are TRBV12-3 or TRBV12-4 and TRBJ2-7; D uncertain. Trimming took off 5 bases at V and 6 bases at J, with 8 bases between the two ends. The CDR3 contains 11 residues. The CDR3 reads CASSTSFEQYF. The CDR3 coding sequence is TGTGCCAGCAGTACATCTTTCGAGCAGTACTTC.

The chain recombines TRBV10-3 with TRBJ2-7; no reliable D call. In germline, CDR1 is ENHRY, CDR2 SYGVKD. Trimming removed 2 bases at V and 2 bases at J, with 7 bases between. CDR3 length: 13 residues. The CDR3 spells CAISEGETYEQYF. DNA of the CDR3: TGTGCCATCAGTGAGGGGGAAACCTACGAGCAGTACTTC.

This clonotype was seen only a few times. The rearrangement uses TRBV7-9 and TRBJ1-1; the D gene is possibly TRBD1 (6 bases). This CDR3 has 11 residues. V lost 5 bases and J lost 11, with 12 bases in between. CDR1 and CDR2 (germline): SEHNR, FQNEAQ (reference sequence). DNA of the CDR3: TGTGCCAGCAGCAGACAGGCAGGGGCTTTCTTT. Residues: CASSRQAGAFF.

V is TRBV18 and J is TRBJ2-1; 9 bases align to TRBD1. Germline CDR1 and CDR2: KGHSH and LQKENI. This CDR3 comprises 16 residues. Trimming took 2 bases from V and 4 from J; bases not matched to a gene: 6. The CDR3 bases are TGTGCCAGCTCACCAAGGCGGGACAGGGATTACAATGAGCAGTTCTTC. It is translated as CASSPRRDRDYNEQFF.

This chain joins TRBV28 and TRBJ2-1; 7 bases are shared with TRBD1. CDR1 is MDHEN and CDR2 is SYDVKM in the germline V gene. The CDR3 contains 16 residues. The V gene end was trimmed by 8 bases and the J gene end by 7 bases; junction bases not matched to a gene: 17. In DNA form, the CDR3 reads TGTGCCAGCGGATCTCAGGGGGAGAGGTTCGGAAATGAGCAGTTCTTC. Translation gives CASGSQGERFGNEQFF.

J is TRBJ2-1 and V is TRBV15; no clear D gene. V gave up 4 bases and J gave up 1 base, with 11 bases separating them. CDR3 length: 15 amino acids. CDR1 is LNHNV and CDR2 is YYDKDF in the germline V gene (reference sequence). This CDR3 reads CATSIDSRSYNEQFF. In DNA form, the CDR3 reads TGTGCCACCAGCATTGACTCGCGGTCCTACAATGAGCAGTTCTTC.

This rearrangement joins TRBV29-1 to TRBJ2-7, with 10 bases that match TRBD1. Germline trimming cut 3 bases from V and 3 bases from J; bases unmatched to any gene: 2. There are 13 residues in the CDR3. The V gene's germline CDR1 is SQVTM and CDR2 ANQGSEA. CDR3 bases: TGCAGCGTTGAGACAGGGGGCTTCTACGAGCAGTACTTC. Translated, it gives CSVETGGFYEQYF.

V usage is TRBV4-1 and J usage is TRBJ2-1; D is tentatively TRBD1 or TRBD2 (7 bases each). The CDR3 runs 16 residues. V dropped 1 base and J dropped 8 bases, with 18 bases sitting between them. CDR1 is MGHRA, CDR2 YSYEKL, per germline. The CDR3 nucleotides read TGCGCCAGCAGCCAAGTCAGGGGGGGTATCAGTCATGAGCAGTTCTTC. Translation: CASSQVRGGISHEQFF.

The table lists this clonotype with a few counts. The V and J genes are TRBV7-6 and TRBJ2-1; 8 positions agree with TRBD2. V was clipped by 6 bases and J by 8 bases; unmatched bases: 3. The germline gives CDR1 SGHVS, CDR2 FNYEAQ. The CDR3 covers 12 residues. DNA of the CDR3: TGTGCCAGCAGACCAGCGGGAGATGAGCAGTTCTTC. It is translated as CASRPAGDEQFF.

The chain has TRBV3-1 and TRBJ2-5; D is unresolved. The V end lost 7 bases, the J end lost 0 bases, and 9 bases lay between the germline ends. The CDR3 loop spans 13 amino acids. CDR1 and CDR2 from the germline V gene are LGHDT and YNNKEL (reference sequence). In nucleotides, the CDR3 is TGTGCCAGCACCGAAGGTGACCAAGAGACCCAGTACTTC. It encodes CASTEGDQETQYF.

The J gene is TRBJ2-2, the V gene TRBV12-5, with a tentative D call TRBD2 (6 bases). This CDR3 contains 14 residues. V was clipped by 7 bases and J by 4 bases, with 13 bases between them. Germline V gives CDR1 LGHNT, CDR2 FRNRAP. The CDR3, as DNA: TGTGCTAGTGCCGGGGGAGCTTCCACCGGGGAGCTGTTTTTT. It yields the protein CASAGGASTGELFF.